This T cell receptor (beta chain) derives from a study of OX40 agonist ivuxolimab in advanced cancers. Study-wide background: Of the participants, more than 35% had some prior anti-PD-1, anti-PD-L1 or anti-CTLA-4 therapy, which was allowed.

Looked up from germline, CDR1 is SGHTA and CDR2 is FQGNSA. Between the trimmed V and J ends, which lost 2 bases and 4 bases, there was a span of 7 bases. The CDR3 totals 13 residues. Study-wide findings and caveats: Within 6 weeks, CD4+ and CD8+ blood T cells expanded clonally at 0.1 to 3.0 mg/kg. The study found among the lowest clonal expansion in partial responders at 0.1-3.0 mg/kg. On average, a greater number of expanded clones characterised CD8+ T cells relative to CD4+.

Assay used: immunoSEQ multiplex PCR; TCRdb lists only in-frame clones, some missing. The table has roughly 82,000 clones, around four fifths seen once; the top ten hold more than 0.75%. Concerning this clone: The antigen remains unidentified.

The sequencing used CD4+ or CD8+ T cells sorted from blood, collected in a trial of the OX40 agonist ivuxolimab. The sequence came from an adult with an advanced solid tumor such as melanoma, head and neck, liver or kidney cancer. This rearrangement joins TRBV7-2 to TRBJ2-3; D is unresolved. This CDR3 is CASSLKGADTQYF. The CDR3 nucleotides read TGTGCCAGCAGCTTAAAAGGAGCAGATACGCAGTATTTT.